This is a list of T cell receptor beta chains from one sample in a study of cytomegalovirus exposure and HLA in healthy donors. Assay: immunoSEQ multiplex PCR; the TCRdb copy retains only in-frame clones and omits some. The table records fewer than 200,000 clones, 80% of them present only once. What was sequenced was PBMCs. Receptor source: a woman between 45 and 65 years old in good health and CMV-seropositive. Both conserved end residues are part of each CDR3. D genes are given only for firm matches. Not every row has a clone size; where given, it reads once, few, many or a size class.

TRBD2	TRBV27	NA	TRBJ2-1	CASRRTSANYNEQFF	TGTGCCAGCAGACGGACTAGCGCTAACTACAATGAGCAGTTCTTC
TRBD1	TRBV27	NA	TRBJ1-6	CASSFGDRGYSPLHF	TGTGCCAGCAGTTTCGGAGACAGGGGGTATTCACCCCTCCACTTT
NA	TRBV15	NA	TRBJ1-2	CATSRGRIQGHYGYTF	TGTGCCACCAGCAGAGGCCGGATACAGGGACACTATGGCTACACCTTC
TRBD2	TRBV7-2	NA	TRBJ2-7	CASRRASGFYEQYF	TGTGCCAGCAGGCGGGCTAGCGGTTTCTACGAGCAGTACTTC
TRBD2	TRBV19	NA	TRBJ2-7	CASSISPTSGNHEQYF	TGTGCCAGTAGTATTTCGCCGACTAGCGGGAATCACGAGCAGTACTTC
NA	TRBV7-9	NA	TRBJ1-1	CASSPTGTEAFF	TGTGCCAGCAGCCCTACAGGGACTGAAGCTTTCTTT
TRBD1	TRBV18	NA	TRBJ1-1	CASSLRDRGAEAFF	TGTGCCAGCTCACTACGGGACAGGGGCGCTGAAGCTTTCTTT
NA	TRBV19	NA	TRBJ1-5	CASSMNGESHQPQHF	TGTGCCAGTAGTATGAACGGAGAAAGTCATCAGCCCCAGCATTTT
TRBD1	TRBV4-3	few	TRBJ1-3	CASSQDRTGAFSGNTIYF	TGCGCCAGCAGCCAAGATAGGACAGGGGCCTTCTCTGGAAACACCATATATTTT
NA	TRBV5-1	NA	TRBJ2-3	CASSLGGRGSTDTQYF	TGCGCCAGCAGCTTGGGAGGTAGGGGTAGCACAGATACGCAGTATTTT
NA	TRBV30	few	TRBJ1-1	CAWSLRAEAFF	TGTGCCTGGAGCTTGAGGGCTGAAGCTTTCTTT
TRBD2	TRBV7-8	NA	TRBJ2-3	CASSSRPSGSRDTQYF	TGTGCCAGCAGCTCCAGGCCCAGCGGGAGTCGGGATACGCAGTATTTT
NA	TRBV28	NA	TRBJ2-2	CASSLLGHGELFF	TGTGCCAGCAGTCTACTAGGGCACGGGGAGCTGTTTTTT
NA	TRBV7-2	NA	TRBJ1-6	CASSLAVTSDSSPLHF	TGTGCCAGCAGCTTAGCGGTCACGTCCGACAGTTCACCCCTCCACTTT
NA	TRBV18	once	TRBJ1-5	CASSEGGGWNQPQHF	TGTGCCAGCTCAGAAGGCGGGGGGTGGAATCAGCCCCAGCATTTT
NA	TRBV5-1	NA	TRBJ2-5	CASSLGGAQAETQYF	TGCGCCAGCAGCTTGGGTGGGGCGCAGGCGGAGACCCAGTACTTC
NA	TRBV10-3	NA	TRBJ2-5	CAISESLAQETQYF	TGTGCCATCAGTGAGTCGTTAGCCCAAGAGACCCAGTACTTC
NA	TRBV7-3	few	TRBJ2-7	CASAISFGDEQYF	TGTGCCAGCGCGATCTCCTTCGGGGACGAGCAGTACTTC
TRBD1	TRBV28	NA	TRBJ2-2	CASRGDRVTGELFF	TGTGCCAGCAGGGGGGACAGGGTCACCGGGGAGCTGTTTTTT
TRBD2	TRBV10-3	NA	TRBJ2-3	CAIRSQLAERGNTDTQYF	TGTGCCATCAGATCACAACTAGCGGAGCGGGGGAACACAGATACGCAGTATTTT
TRBD2	TRBV4-1	NA	TRBJ2-1	CASSQGTSGSSYNEQFF	TGCGCCAGCAGCCAGGGGACTAGCGGGAGCTCCTACAATGAGCAGTTCTTC
NA	TRBV18	NA	TRBJ1-3	CASSPLRESGNTIYF	TGTGCCAGCTCACCACTGAGGGAATCTGGAAACACCATATATTTT
TRBD1	TRBV7-3	NA	TRBJ1-2	CASSAGTATNYGYTF	TGTGCCAGCAGCGCCGGGACAGCAACTAACTATGGCTACACCTTC
TRBD2	TRBV2	NA	TRBJ2-1	CASTLGLAGDQDGQFF	TGTGCCAGCACCTTGGGACTAGCGGGAGACCAAGATGGGCAGTTCTTC
NA	TRBV4-3	NA	TRBJ2-1	CASSQDASAHNEQFF	TGCGCCAGCAGCCAAGATGCCAGCGCCCACAATGAGCAGTTCTTC
TRBD1	TRBV28	NA	TRBJ1-5	CASSTGGGQPQHF	TGTGCCAGCAGCACAGGGGGCGGTCAGCCCCAGCATTTT
TRBD1	TRBV29-1	few	TRBJ1-2	CSVNGEGQGLTYGYTF	TGCAGCGTGAACGGAGAAGGACAGGGGCTAACCTATGGCTACACCTTC
TRBD2	TRBV4-1	NA	TRBJ2-7	CASSPRDYPTYEQYF	TGCGCCAGCAGCCCCCGGGACTACCCGACCTACGAGCAGTACTTC
NA	TRBV6-6	NA	TRBJ1-4	CASSDSATNEKLFF	TGTGCCAGCAGTGACAGCGCAACTAATGAAAAACTGTTTTTT
NA	TRBV5-1	NA	TRBJ2-5	CASSLGRRRQETQYF	TGCGCCAGCAGCTTGGGCAGGCGACGCCAAGAGACCCAGTACTTC
TRBD2	TRBV30	NA	TRBJ2-1	CAWSVGLAGYNEQFF	TGTGCCTGGAGTGTTGGTCTAGCGGGGTACAATGAGCAGTTCTTC
TRBD2	TRBV6-4	NA	TRBJ2-1	CASSGLAGGRNEQFF	TGTGCCAGCAGTGGCCTAGCGGGAGGGCGAAATGAGCAGTTCTTC
NA	TRBV6-5	few	TRBJ1-5	CASSDTGSNQPQHF	TGTGCCAGCAGTGACACAGGAAGCAATCAGCCCCAGCATTTT
TRBD2	TRBV5-3	NA	TRBJ2-1	CARTFPEGGRADEQFF	TGTGCCAGAACCTTCCCGGAGGGTGGGAGGGCCGATGAGCAGTTCTTC
NA	TRBV27	NA	TRBJ1-1	CASSDRNTEAFF	TGTGCCAGCAGTGACAGGAACACTGAAGCTTTCTTT
NA	TRBV2	once	TRBJ1-5	CASGGGGLQPQHF	TGTGCCAGCGGAGGGGGGGGGTTACAGCCCCAGCATTTT
TRBD2	TRBV7-3	NA	TRBJ2-7	CASSLSGLAGTNEQYF	TGTGCCAGCAGCTTATCGGGATTAGCGGGAACCAACGAGCAGTACTTC
NA	TRBV4-2	NA	TRBJ2-1	CASSQEGAANYNEQFF	TGTGCCAGCAGCCAAGAAGGGGCGGCGAACTACAATGAGCAGTTCTTC
NA	TRBV5-1	NA	TRBJ2-7	CASSLSGDRYEQYF	TGCGCCAGCAGCTTATCGGGGGATCGCTACGAGCAGTACTTC
NA	TRBV5-1	NA	TRBJ2-1	CASSWEWDSEQFF	TGCGCCAGCAGCTGGGAGTGGGACTCCGAGCAGTTCTTC
TRBD1	TRBV6-6	NA	TRBJ1-1	CASSYDPGTGATEAFF	TGTGCCAGCAGTTACGACCCCGGGACAGGGGCCACTGAAGCTTTCTTT
TRBD1	TRBV5-4	NA	TRBJ2-2	CASSRAGTVNTGELFF	TGTGCCAGCAGCCGCGCCGGGACAGTGAACACCGGGGAGCTGTTTTTT
NA	TRBV19	once	TRBJ1-2	CASSRQVYGYTF	TGTGCCAGTAGCAGGCAGGTCTATGGCTACACCTTC
NA	TRBV10-1	NA	TRBJ2-2	CASSGHISNTGELFF	TGCGCCAGCAGTGGGCACATCTCGAACACCGGGGAGCTGTTTTTT
NA	TRBV5-1	NA	TRBJ1-2	CASSSPGQNYGYTF	TGCGCCAGCAGCTCTCCGGGACAAAACTATGGCTACACCTTC
NA	TRBV13	NA	TRBJ2-7	CASSFSFGGTYEQYF	TGTGCCAGCAGTTTTTCGTTTGGAGGGACCTACGAGCAGTACTTC
NA	TRBV7-8	NA	TRBJ2-1	CASSRGRGGSYNEQFF	TGTGCCAGCAGCCGGGGTCGAGGAGGCTCTTACAATGAGCAGTTCTTC
TRBD2	TRBV7-2	NA	TRBJ2-2	CASSYLSGRGTGELFF	TGTGCCAGCAGCTACTTGAGCGGGAGAGGCACCGGGGAGCTGTTTTTT
NA	TRBV4-3	NA	TRBJ2-1	CASSQEVGIEQFF	TGCGCCAGCAGCCAAGAGGTGGGCATTGAGCAGTTCTTC
TRBD1	TRBV18	NA	TRBJ1-2	CASSWTGEDGYTF	TGTGCCAGCTCCTGGACAGGGGAAGATGGCTACACCTTC
NA	TRBV19	NA	TRBJ1-5	CASSQRGGQPQHF	TGTGCCAGTAGTCAGAGGGGAGGTCAGCCCCAGCATTTT
TRBD1	TRBV19	NA	TRBJ1-2	CASSLRDRVYGYTF	TGTGCCAGTAGTCTCCGGGACAGGGTCTATGGCTACACCTTC
TRBD2	TRBV11-2	NA	TRBJ2-1	CASSSVVASGGPYYNEQFF	TGTGCCAGCAGCTCCGTCGTGGCTAGCGGGGGGCCCTACTACAATGAGCAGTTCTTC
TRBD1	TRBV7-3	NA	TRBJ2-6	CASSLPTGGGAGANVLTF	TGTGCCAGCAGCCTCCCCACAGGGGGAGGAGCTGGGGCCAACGTCCTGACTTTC
TRBD1	TRBV25-1	once	TRBJ2-7	CASRQTGVNHEQYF	TGTGCCAGCAGACAGACAGGGGTGAACCACGAGCAGTACTTC
TRBD2	TRBV7-9	NA	TRBJ2-3	CASSPRAPSGTQRDTQYF	TGTGCCAGCAGCCCTCGAGCCCCTAGCGGGACCCAGCGAGATACGCAGTATTTT
TRBD2	TRBV28	NA	TRBJ2-1	CASSVTSGRKGNEQFF	TGTGCCAGCAGTGTAACTAGCGGGAGGAAGGGGAATGAGCAGTTCTTC
NA	TRBV6-1	NA	TRBJ1-3	CASSIRQTGNTIYF	TGTGCCAGCAGTATCAGACAGACAGGAAACACCATATATTTT
NA	TRBV9	NA	TRBJ1-6	CASSVAPGQSPLHF	TGTGCCAGCAGCGTAGCCCCAGGGCAATCACCCCTCCACTTT
TRBD2	TRBV5-8	NA	TRBJ2-7	CASSLLLGLAVPYEQYF	TGTGCCAGCAGCTTGCTTCTTGGACTAGCGGTTCCCTACGAGCAGTACTTC